What follows are 23 T cell receptor beta chains derived from one specimen sequenced in a study of T cells in Graves' hyperthyroidism and ophthalmopathy. RNA transcripts were the template for amplifying TCR beta CDR3 regions. An initial round of RT-PCR targeting the TCR CDR3 relied on the HTBI primer set. TCRdb recomputed calls from the multiplex PCR reads with MiXCR, one row per CDR3 protein. This table has over 500,000 distinct CDR3 sequences, 15% to 20% appearing once. The sample was blood. All receptors come from a woman in her 30s with Graves' ophthalmopathy.

This clonotype appeared many times. One junction end disagrees with the germline gene, perhaps due to a read error. This chain joins TRBV28 and TRBJ1-4; TRBD1 aligns across 9 bases. The CDR3 has 14 amino acids. The germline CDR1 and CDR2 sequences are MDHEN and SYDVKM. DNA for the CDR3: TGCGCCAGCAGCTCCGGGACAGGGAATGAAAAACTGTTTTTT. This encodes CASSSGTGNEKLFF.

This clonotype was counted many times. The V gene is TRBV6-5, the J gene TRBJ1-5, with D possibly being TRBD1 (6 bases). The V end was cut by 0 bases, the J end by 5 bases, with 8 bases between. The CDR3 is made up of 14 amino acids. CDR1 is MNHEY and CDR2 is SVGAGI in the germline V gene. As DNA, the CDR3 is TGTGCCAGCAGTTACTCTGGGGGGCATCAGCCCCAGCATTTT. Translation: CASSYSGGHQPQHF.

The rearrangement joins TRBV3-1 to TRBJ2-1, with 9 nucleotides matching TRBD2. The V gene's germline CDR1 is LGHDT and CDR2 YNNKEL (reference sequence). This CDR3 contains 14 residues. Unmatched junction bases numbered 7, after V lost 4 bases and J lost 9 bases. The CDR3: CASSPFSGSIEQFF. CDR3 sequence (DNA): TGTGCCAGCAGCCCCTTTAGCGGGAGTATTGAGCAGTTCTTC.

A few counts support this clonotype. This sequence joins TRBV28 and TRBJ1-6, with D perhaps matching TRBD1 (5 bases). Between the trimmed V and J ends, which lost 2 bases and 9 bases, there was a span of 20 bases. The CDR3 totals 17 residues. Germline values: CDR1 MDHEN, CDR2 SYDVKM. CDR3 coding DNA: TGTGCCAGCAGTTTACCGCGGGTGGGGGTGTCCCGTTCACCCCTCCACTTT. It codes for CASSLPRVGVSRSPLHF. Full variable domain (missing parts from reference TRBV28 and TRBJ1-6): DVKVTQSSRYLVKRTGEKVFLECVQDMDHENMFWYRQDPGLGLRLIYFSYDVKMKEKGDIPEGYSVSREKKERFSLILESASTNQTSMYLCASSLPRVGVSRSPLHFGNGTRLTVT.

This clonotype has at least ten counts. CDR3 nucleotide sequence: TGTGCCAGCAGTATAGAGCGCCTCTCCTACGAGCAGTACTTC. Amino acid sequence: CASSIERLSYEQYF. This rearrangement joins TRBV7-2 to TRBJ2-7; D is unclear. V lost 6 bases and J 0 bases, leaving 12 bases between the germline ends. Germline V gene data show CDR1 as SGHTA and CDR2 as FQGNSA. The CDR3 consists of 14 residues.

Ten or more counts support this clonotype. V and J are TRBV24-1 and TRBJ2-1, with a weak D call TRBD1 (5 bases). Germline V gene sequence: CDR1 KGHDR, CDR2 SFDVKD. V was clipped by 3 bases and J by 7 bases, with 15 bases between them. The CDR3 consists of 15 residues. The CDR3 region is CATSDPGQVPNEQFF. The CDR3 nucleotides are TGTGCCACCAGTGATCCAGGACAAGTCCCGAATGAGCAGTTCTTC.

This clonotype was seen at least ten times. This chain uses TRBV12-3 or TRBV12-4 with TRBJ2-7; D not resolved. This CDR3 is 13 amino acids long. The V and J ends lost 6 bases and 4 bases respectively, with 13 bases between them. DNA for the CDR3: TGTGCCAGCAGGCTCGGACCTCTATACGAGCAGTACTTC. This gives the protein CASRLGPLYEQYF.

A word on this clonotype: The junction does not match germline at one end; this may be a read error. The J gene is TRBJ2-7, the V gene TRBV29-1; 8 positions match TRBD2. Germline-derived CDR1 and CDR2 are SQVTM and ANQGSEA. The CDR3 is made up of 15 amino acids. The CDR3 is CGVETGGTSSYEQYF. CDR3 DNA: TGCGGCGTTGAAACGGGGGGGACAAGCTCCTACGAGCAGTACTTC.

In this sample, this clonotype turned up many times. The chain employs TRBV4-3 and TRBJ1-2; 12 bases are a match to TRBD1. The CDR3 has 17 amino acids. V was clipped by 0 bases and J by 6 bases; unmatched bases: 8. Germline lookup yields CDR1 LGHNA and CDR2 YSLEER. The CDR3 spells CASSQDYTGTGGDGYTF. CDR3 DNA: TGCGCCAGCAGCCAAGATTATACTGGGACAGGGGGCGATGGCTACACCTTC.

This clonotype appeared a few times. The gene calls are TRBV7-8 and TRBJ2-1, with TRBD2 matching over 8 bases. CDR3 length equals 16 residues. The V and J ends lost 5 bases and 0 bases, in that order; junction bases with no gene match: 6. CDR1 is SGHVS, CDR2 FQNEAQ, per germline. The CDR3 here is CASSPHSGTSYNEQFF. The DNA of the CDR3 is TGTGCCAGCAGCCCTCATAGCGGGACCTCCTACAATGAGCAGTTCTTC. Variable domain in full (rest from reference TRBV7-8 and TRBJ2-1): GAGVSQSPRYKVAKRGQDVALRCDPISGHVSLFWYQQALGQGPEFLTYFQNEAQLDKSGLPSDRFFAERPEGSVSTLKIQRTQQEDSAVYLCASSPHSGTSYNEQFFGPGTRLTVL.

This clonotype was counted between two and nine times. This rearrangement joins TRBV5-6 to TRBJ2-2; possibly TRBD2 for D (5 bases). The V and J ends lost 2 bases and 4 bases respectively, with 12 bases between them. This CDR3 has 15 amino acids. Germline assignment: CDR1 SGHDT and CDR2 YYEEEE. Here the CDR3 DNA reads TGTGCCAGCAGCTTAGGACTCTCTCCCACCGGGGAGCTGTTTTTT. This sequence encodes CASSLGLSPTGELFF.

This clonotype appeared many times. The V and J genes are TRBV10-3 and TRBJ1-1, with D perhaps matching TRBD1 (5 bases). The CDR3 covers 14 residues. Germline V gene data show CDR1 as ENHRY and CDR2 as SYGVKD. With 6 bases removed from V and 4 bases from J, the gap between germline ends came to 15 bases. DNA of the CDR3: TGTGCCATCAGGGACCCGACAGCCAGCACTGAAGCTTTCTTT. This codes for CAIRDPTASTEAFF.

This clonotype was recorded at least ten times. The V gene is TRBV7-2, the J gene TRBJ2-5; no firm D call. The CDR3 is 14 amino acids. In germline, CDR1 is SGHTA, CDR2 FQGNSA. Trimming cost V 3 bases and J 0 bases, with 8 bases left between them. The CDR3 here is CASSLSRDQETQYF. DNA of the CDR3: TGTGCCAGCAGCTTGAGCAGAGACCAAGAGACCCAGTACTTC.

As regards this clonotype: Germline and junction disagree at one end, which may indicate a read error. This chain joins TRBV20-1 and TRBJ1-4; 8 bases agree with TRBD1. Germline lookup yields CDR1 DFQATT and CDR2 SNEGSKA (reference sequence). This CDR3 has 14 amino acids. The CDR3 DNA sequence: TGCAGTGCTCCACCGGGACAGGCTAATGAAAAACTGTCTTTT. Encoded protein: CSAPPGQANEKLSF.

This clonotype appeared many times. CDR3 in amino acids: CSVSGAQGGNTEAFF. CDR3 in DNA: TGCAGTGTTTCCGGAGCCCAGGGAGGTAACACTGAAGCTTTCTTT. The chain joins TRBV20-1 to TRBJ1-1; D may be TRBD1 (5 bases). V was trimmed by 7 bases and J by 2 bases, leaving 20 bases between them. Germline V gene sequence: CDR1 DFQATT, CDR2 SNEGSKA (reference sequence). The CDR3 covers 15 residues.

In this sample, this clonotype turned up a few times. The chain is built from TRBV11-2 and TRBJ2-2; 8 bases agree with TRBD1. This CDR3 has 17 residues. V trimming: 5 bases; J trimming: 2 bases; junction bases outside the gene matches: 10. Germline CDR1 and CDR2: SGHAT and FQNNGV. In DNA form, the CDR3 reads TGTGCCAGCAGCCAAGATTTGGACAGGGCCAACACCGGGGAGCTGTTTTTT. Its translation: CASSQDLDRANTGELFF.

This clonotype was detected a few times. In DNA form, the CDR3 reads TGCAGCGAGACAACCGATGGGGACGAGCAGTTCTTC. It yields the protein CSETTDGDEQFF. The chain employs TRBV29-1 and TRBJ2-1; either TRBD1 or TRBD2 may fit D (5 bases each). The V end was cut by 7 bases, the J end by 10 bases, with 17 bases between. The CDR3 totals 12 residues. CDR1 SQVTM and CDR2 ANQGSEA come from the germline V gene.

With respect to this clonotype: Sequence at one end of the junction differs from germline and may be a read error. The chain joins TRBV9 to TRBJ2-1; D remains unclear. The CDR3 runs 15 residues. From germline, CDR1 is SGDLS and CDR2 YYNGEE. The CDR3, as DNA: TGTGCCAGCGGCGTAGGCGGCGGATTCTACAATGAGCAGTTCTTC. Its translation is CASGVGGGFYNEQFF.

This clonotype came up many times. This chain links TRBV28 with TRBJ1-5, with 10 bases lining up with TRBD1. The CDR3 runs to 15 residues. Trimming cost V 7 bases and J 3 bases; bases outside gene matches: 6. CDR1 is MDHEN, CDR2 SYDVKM, per germline. The CDR3 loop reads CASNDRGPVNQPQHF. The CDR3 DNA is TGTGCCAGCAACGACAGGGGGCCTGTCAATCAGCCCCAGCATTTT.

J is TRBJ2-3 and V is TRBV4-3; possible D gene TRBD2, 6 bases. Trimming took 2 bases from V and 6 from J, leaving 15 bases between them. This CDR3 comprises 15 residues. Looked up from germline, CDR1 is LGHNA and CDR2 is YSLEER. The CDR3 sequence: CASSQTRETLDTQYF. CDR3 sequence (DNA): TGCGCCAGCAGCCAAACACGGGAGACCCTTGATACGCAGTATTTT.

This chain connects TRBV28 to TRBJ2-5; D is unclear. Trimming removed 5 bases from V and 5 bases from J, with 12 bases in between. CDR3 length: 13 amino acids. CDR1 MDHEN and CDR2 SYDVKM come from the germline V gene. This chain's CDR3 is CASSRLIVETQYF. CDR3 nucleotide sequence: TGTGCCAGCAGTCGCTTAATTGTGGAGACCCAGTACTTC.

Comment on this clonotype: This could be a read error, since a much larger clone is one nucleotide away. Because it lacks the conserved phenylalanine or tryptophan at the end, this CDR3 is likely a read error. The chain couples TRBV7-2 to TRBJ1-2; 8 nucleotides match TRBD1. The germline V gene has CDR1 SGHTA and CDR2 FQGNSA. The CDR3 runs 16 residues. J lost 0 bases, V lost 1 base, and 4 bases had no gene match. CDR3 DNA: TGTGCCAGCAGCTTAGACAGGGGGAACGCTAACTATGGCTACACCTCC. The encoded protein is CASSLDRGNANYGYTS.

This clonotype showed up just a few times. This chain joins TRBV28 and TRBJ2-5; the D gene is possibly TRBD2 (5 bases). CDR3 length: 12 residues. Germline values: CDR1 MDHEN, CDR2 SYDVKM. V was shortened by 7 bases and J by 9 bases, with 15 bases between the two germline ends. The CDR3 here is CASNLLTGAQYF. The CDR3 nucleotides are TGTGCCAGCAACCTACTCACCGGGGCCCAGTACTTC. The full variable domain, in which reference TRBV28 and TRBJ2-5 provide the parts outside the CDR3, is DVKVTQSSRYLVKRTGEKVFLECVQDMDHENMFWYRQDPGLGLRLIYFSYDVKMKEKGDIPEGYSVSREKKERFSLILESASTNQTSMYLCASNLLTGAQYFGPGTRLLVL.